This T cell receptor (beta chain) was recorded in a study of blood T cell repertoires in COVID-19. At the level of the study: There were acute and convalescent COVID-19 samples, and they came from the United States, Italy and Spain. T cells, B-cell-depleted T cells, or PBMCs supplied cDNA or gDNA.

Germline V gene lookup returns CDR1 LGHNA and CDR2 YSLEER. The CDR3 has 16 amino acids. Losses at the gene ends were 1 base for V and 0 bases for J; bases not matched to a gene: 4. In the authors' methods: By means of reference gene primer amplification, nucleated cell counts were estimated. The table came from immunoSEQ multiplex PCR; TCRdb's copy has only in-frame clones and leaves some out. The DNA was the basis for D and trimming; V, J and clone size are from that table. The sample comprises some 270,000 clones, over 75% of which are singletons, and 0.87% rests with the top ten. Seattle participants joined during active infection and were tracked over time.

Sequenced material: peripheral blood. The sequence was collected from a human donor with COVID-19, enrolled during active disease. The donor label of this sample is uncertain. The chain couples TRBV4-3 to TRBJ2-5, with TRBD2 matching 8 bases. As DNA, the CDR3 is TGCGCCAGCAGCCAAGGGACACTAGCGGACCAAGAGACCCAGTACTTC. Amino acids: CASSQGTLADQETQYF.